These T cell receptor beta chains were read from a single sample in a study of T cell responses to AZD1222 COVID-19 vaccine. The repertoire was sequenced with immunoSEQ multiplex PCR; TCRdb's copy has only in-frame clones and lacks some. Of more than 140,000 clones detected, about nine tenths appear once; the ten largest clones hold 3% to 4%. The specimen was peripheral blood, collected on day 0 of MenACWY control vaccination. The receptors shown here come from an adult in good health. The CDR3 runs from the conserved cysteine through the conserved F or W. A D gene is named only where the DNA matches it firmly. For some rows the clone size is stated as once, few or many, or as a class when expanded; others skip it.

J gene: TRBJ2-5; clone size: few; D gene: TRBD1; V gene: TRBV7-9; CDR3 DNA: TGTGCCAGCAGCCCCACAGGGGGGAGGAGTTCCGGGGAGACCCAGTACTTC; CDR3 protein: CASSPTGGRSSGETQYF
J gene: TRBJ1-2; clone size: .; D gene: .; V gene: TRBV10-3; CDR3 DNA: TGTGCCATCAGTGTAGGAACGGACTATGGCTACACCTTC; CDR3 protein: CAISVGTDYGYTF
J gene: TRBJ1-1; clone size: .; D gene: .; V gene: TRBV6-5; CDR3 DNA: TGTGCCAGCGCTAGCAGATCGGGGTTCACTGAAGCTTTCTTT; CDR3 protein: CASASRSGFTEAFF
J gene: TRBJ1-5; clone size: .; D gene: TRBD1; V gene: TRBV28; CDR3 DNA: TGTGCCAGTCGTCCCAACAGGGGGGCGAATCAGCCCCAGCATTTT; CDR3 protein: CASRPNRGANQPQHF
J gene: TRBJ1-6; clone size: .; D gene: TRBD1; V gene: TRBV11-2; CDR3 DNA: TGTGCCAGCAGCTTGACCCGACAGGGAAGGAATTCACCCCTCCACTTT; CDR3 protein: CASSLTRQGRNSPLHF
J gene: TRBJ1-1; clone size: few; D gene: .; V gene: TRBV29-1; CDR3 DNA: TGCAGCGTTGAATTCCGGACAGTGACGAACACTGAAGCTTTCTTT; CDR3 protein: CSVEFRTVTNTEAFF
J gene: TRBJ1-6; clone size: few; D gene: .; V gene: TRBV5-5; CDR3 DNA: TGTGCCAGCAGCTTCCGGGACGGTGTATTCACCCTCCACTTT; CDR3 protein: CASSFRDGVFTLHF
J gene: TRBJ2-5; clone size: .; D gene: .; V gene: TRBV7-8; CDR3 DNA: TGTGCCAGCACCCCAGGCAGGGAGACCCAGTACTTC; CDR3 protein: CASTPGRETQYF
J gene: TRBJ2-7; clone size: .; D gene: .; V gene: TRBV3-1/TRBV3-2; CDR3 DNA: TGTGCCAGCAGCCAAGATTGGGCTCGTTCGGGGGAGCAGTACTTC; CDR3 protein: CASSQDWARSGEQYF
J gene: TRBJ1-2; clone size: .; D gene: .; V gene: TRBV11-3; CDR3 DNA: TGTGCCAGCAGCTTAGAAGGGGGAAACTATGGCTACACCTTC; CDR3 protein: CASSLEGGNYGYTF
J gene: TRBJ2-5; clone size: medium-sized; D gene: .; V gene: TRBV6-6; CDR3 DNA: TGTGCCAGCAGCCCACAGGGAAGCGAGACCCAGTACTTC; CDR3 protein: CASSPQGSETQYF
J gene: TRBJ1-2; clone size: .; D gene: TRBD1; V gene: TRBV19; CDR3 DNA: TGTGCCAGTCTCAGGACAGGGGGGCCGAACTATGGCTACACCTTC; CDR3 protein: CASLRTGGPNYGYTF
J gene: TRBJ1-1; clone size: .; D gene: .; V gene: TRBV16; CDR3 DNA: TGTGCCAGCAGCCAAGGGGCTGAAGCTTTCTTT; CDR3 protein: CASSQGAEAFF
J gene: TRBJ2-1; clone size: few; D gene: .; V gene: TRBV11-3; CDR3 DNA: TGTGCCAGCAGCTTTAGCGGCAATGAGCAGTTCTTC; CDR3 protein: CASSFSGNEQFF
J gene: TRBJ1-1; clone size: .; D gene: .; V gene: TRBV11-3; CDR3 DNA: TGTGCCAGCAGCCCTACAGGGCAGGGCAGGGGATTGAACACTGAAGCTTTCTTT; CDR3 protein: CASSPTGQGRGLNTEAFF
J gene: TRBJ1-5; clone size: .; D gene: .; V gene: TRBV19; CDR3 DNA: TGTGCCAGTAGGGGATGGGGTGACAGAGGCCAGTCGCCCCAGCATTTT; CDR3 protein: CASRGWGDRGQSPQHF
J gene: TRBJ1-2; clone size: .; D gene: .; V gene: TRBV29-1; CDR3 DNA: TGCAGCGTTGAAGACAGAGGGGGGAATGGCTACACCTTC; CDR3 protein: CSVEDRGGNGYTF
J gene: TRBJ2-2; clone size: .; D gene: .; V gene: TRBV11-3; CDR3 DNA: TGTGCCAGCAGCTTAAACCCCCTAACAGGGGAGCTGTTTTTT; CDR3 protein: CASSLNPLTGELFF
J gene: TRBJ1-1; clone size: .; D gene: .; V gene: TRBV6-4; CDR3 DNA: TGTGCCAGCAGACCGGGGATTCTGGAAAACACTGAAGCTTTCTTT; CDR3 protein: CASRPGILENTEAFF
J gene: TRBJ2-7; clone size: few; D gene: TRBD1; V gene: TRBV2; CDR3 DNA: TGTGCCAGCACTTGGAACAGGGGAGCCGAGCAGTACTTC; CDR3 protein: CASTWNRGAEQYF
J gene: TRBJ1-5; clone size: once; D gene: .; V gene: TRBV28; CDR3 DNA: TGTGCCAGCAGTATGAGGGGGGCCATCAATCAGCCCCAGCATTTT; CDR3 protein: CASSMRGAINQPQHF
J gene: TRBJ1-2; clone size: .; D gene: .; V gene: TRBV14; CDR3 DNA: TGTGCCAGCAGCCCCGGGACTAACTATGGCTACACCTTC; CDR3 protein: CASSPGTNYGYTF
J gene: TRBJ1-1; clone size: .; D gene: .; V gene: TRBV2; CDR3 DNA: TGTGCCAGCAGTTTACAGGGCCCCACTGAAGCTTTCTTT; CDR3 protein: CASSLQGPTEAFF
J gene: TRBJ1-1; clone size: .; D gene: .; V gene: TRBV11-2; CDR3 DNA: TGTGCCAGCAGCTTAGAGGCCGAGAACACTGAAGCTTTCTTT; CDR3 protein: CASSLEAENTEAFF
J gene: TRBJ1-5; clone size: .; D gene: .; V gene: TRBV4-3; CDR3 DNA: TGCGCCAGCAGCCAAGCTCGTGATCAGCCCCAGCATTTT; CDR3 protein: CASSQARDQPQHF
J gene: TRBJ1-1; clone size: .; D gene: .; V gene: TRBV4-1; CDR3 DNA: TGCGCCAGCAGCGGACGGGTTCAGGGGCTGGACACTGAAGCTTTCTTT; CDR3 protein: CASSGRVQGLDTEAFF
J gene: TRBJ1-1; clone size: .; D gene: .; V gene: TRBV12-3/TRBV12-4; CDR3 DNA: TGTGCCAGCAGTTTTTCCAGCACTGAAGCTTTCTTT; CDR3 protein: CASSFSSTEAFF
J gene: TRBJ2-3; clone size: few; D gene: .; V gene: TRBV27; CDR3 DNA: TGTGCCAGCAGTTTATGGGGGAGCACAGATACGCAGTATTTT; CDR3 protein: CASSLWGSTDTQYF
J gene: TRBJ2-4; clone size: .; D gene: TRBD1; V gene: TRBV3-1/TRBV3-2; CDR3 DNA: TGTGCCAGCAGCCGATTCGGACAGGGATCAAACATTCAGTACTTC; CDR3 protein: CASSRFGQGSNIQYF
J gene: TRBJ1-3; clone size: .; D gene: .; V gene: TRBV11-2; CDR3 DNA: TGTGCCAGCAGCTTCGCTAGCAACACCATATATTTT; CDR3 protein: CASSFASNTIYF
J gene: TRBJ1-1; clone size: .; D gene: .; V gene: TRBV5-6; CDR3 DNA: TGTGCCAGCAGCTCAGGATTGAACACTGAAGCTTTCTTT; CDR3 protein: CASSSGLNTEAFF
J gene: TRBJ1-2; clone size: .; D gene: TRBD1; V gene: TRBV18; CDR3 DNA: TGTGCCAGCTCATACCGGGACAGCAACTATGGCTACACCTTC; CDR3 protein: CASSYRDSNYGYTF
J gene: TRBJ2-3; clone size: .; D gene: .; V gene: TRBV11-2; CDR3 DNA: TGTGCCAGCAGCTTAGGATCTAGGGGAGGAGATACGCAGTATTTT; CDR3 protein: CASSLGSRGGDTQYF
J gene: TRBJ2-7; clone size: .; D gene: TRBD2; V gene: TRBV13; CDR3 DNA: TGTGCCAGCAGCCTGGGAGCGACTAGCGGGGGCGACGAGCAGTACTTC; CDR3 protein: CASSLGATSGGDEQYF
J gene: TRBJ2-6; clone size: .; D gene: .; V gene: TRBV5-1; CDR3 DNA: TGCGCCAGCAGCTTGATGGGGGCTGGGGCCAACGTCCTGACTTTC; CDR3 protein: CASSLMGAGANVLTF
J gene: TRBJ1-2; clone size: .; D gene: TRBD1; V gene: TRBV7-9; CDR3 DNA: TGTGCCAGCAGCTTACAGGGGGCGTCTTCCGGTGGCTACACCTTC; CDR3 protein: CASSLQGASSGGYTF
J gene: TRBJ2-3; clone size: .; D gene: .; V gene: TRBV5-6; CDR3 DNA: TGTGCCAGCAGCTATCGGACAACGGGCACAGATACGCAGTATTTT; CDR3 protein: CASSYRTTGTDTQYF
J gene: TRBJ1-5; clone size: few; D gene: .; V gene: TRBV5-5; CDR3 DNA: TGTGCCAGCAGCTTTGGGGGCGCGAGCAATCAGCCCCAGCATTTT; CDR3 protein: CASSFGGASNQPQHF
J gene: TRBJ1-2; clone size: .; D gene: .; V gene: TRBV6-2/TRBV6-3; CDR3 DNA: TGTGCCAGCAGTTACTTCTTGGGGTCGACAGGTGTCAACTATGGCTACACCTTC; CDR3 protein: CASSYFLGSTGVNYGYTF
J gene: TRBJ2-1; clone size: few; D gene: TRBD1; V gene: TRBV10-3; CDR3 DNA: TGTGCCATCAGTGAGTCGATCAGGGGGCGGAATGAGCAGTTCTTC; CDR3 protein: CAISESIRGRNEQFF
J gene: TRBJ2-1; clone size: .; D gene: TRBD2; V gene: TRBV6-5; CDR3 DNA: TGTGCCAGCAGTTATGGCGGGAGTACTGCCTACAATGAGCAGTTCTTC; CDR3 protein: CASSYGGSTAYNEQFF
J gene: TRBJ1-1; clone size: .; D gene: TRBD1; V gene: TRBV24-1; CDR3 DNA: TGTGCCACAAGAGGACAGGGGGCTTTAGGGAACACTGAAGCTTTCTTT; CDR3 protein: CATRGQGALGNTEAFF
J gene: TRBJ1-1; clone size: few; D gene: .; V gene: TRBV30; CDR3 DNA: TGTGCCTGGAGAGGGGATCGACGGAGTCCTGTTTTCTTT; CDR3 protein: CAWRGDRRSPVFF
J gene: TRBJ1-6; clone size: .; D gene: TRBD1; V gene: TRBV15; CDR3 DNA: TGTGCCACCAGCAGGTTGACAGGGGGGACGCATTCACCCCTCCACTTT; CDR3 protein: CATSRLTGGTHSPLHF
J gene: TRBJ2-3; clone size: .; D gene: .; V gene: TRBV27; CDR3 DNA: TGTGCCAGCATGAATAGCGCAGGGTGGGCAGATACGCAGTATTTT; CDR3 protein: CASMNSAGWADTQYF
J gene: TRBJ1-2; clone size: .; D gene: .; V gene: TRBV4-3; CDR3 DNA: TGCGCCAGCAGCCAAGAACTGACGATCCCTAACTATGGCTACACCTTC; CDR3 protein: CASSQELTIPNYGYTF
J gene: TRBJ1-4; clone size: .; D gene: .; V gene: TRBV29-1; CDR3 DNA: TGCAGCGTTGCATCCCCCCGGGAAAAACTGTTTTTT; CDR3 protein: CSVASPREKLFF
J gene: TRBJ1-5; clone size: .; D gene: TRBD1; V gene: TRBV4-2; CDR3 DNA: TGTGCCAGCAGCCACACATCGGGACAGGGCGGCCAGCCCCAGCATTTT; CDR3 protein: CASSHTSGQGGQPQHF
J gene: TRBJ1-6; clone size: .; D gene: .; V gene: TRBV7-2; CDR3 DNA: TGTGCCAGCAGCTTCGGGACACGGTCATATAATTCACCCCTCCACTTT; CDR3 protein: CASSFGTRSYNSPLHF
J gene: TRBJ1-2; clone size: .; D gene: TRBD1; V gene: TRBV2; CDR3 DNA: TGTGCCAGCAGCAACAGGGGCGTCGACTATGGCTACACCTTC; CDR3 protein: CASSNRGVDYGYTF